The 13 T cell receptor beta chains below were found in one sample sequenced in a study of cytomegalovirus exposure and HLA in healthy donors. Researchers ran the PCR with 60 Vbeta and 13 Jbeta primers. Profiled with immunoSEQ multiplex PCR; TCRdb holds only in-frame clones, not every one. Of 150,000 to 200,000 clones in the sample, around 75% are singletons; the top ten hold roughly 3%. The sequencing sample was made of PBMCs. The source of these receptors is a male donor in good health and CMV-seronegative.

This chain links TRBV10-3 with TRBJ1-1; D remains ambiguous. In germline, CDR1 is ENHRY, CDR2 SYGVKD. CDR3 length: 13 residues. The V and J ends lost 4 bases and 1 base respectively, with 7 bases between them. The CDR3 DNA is TGTGCCATCAGTGGAACAAGGAACACTGAAGCTTTCTTT. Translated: CAISGTRNTEAFF.

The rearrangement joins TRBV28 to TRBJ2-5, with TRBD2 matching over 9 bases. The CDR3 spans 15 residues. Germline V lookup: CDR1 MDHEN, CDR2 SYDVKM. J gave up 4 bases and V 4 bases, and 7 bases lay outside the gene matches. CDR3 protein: CASSSPSGMGETQYF. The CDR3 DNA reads TGTGCCAGCAGTTCCCCTAGCGGGATGGGAGAGACCCAGTACTTC.

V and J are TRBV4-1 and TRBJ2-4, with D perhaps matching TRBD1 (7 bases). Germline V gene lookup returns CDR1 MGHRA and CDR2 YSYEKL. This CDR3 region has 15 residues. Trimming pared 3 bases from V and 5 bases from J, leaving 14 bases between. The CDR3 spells CASSQGDREENIQYF. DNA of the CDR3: TGCGCCAGCAGCCAGGGCGACAGGGAGGAAAACATTCAGTACTTC.

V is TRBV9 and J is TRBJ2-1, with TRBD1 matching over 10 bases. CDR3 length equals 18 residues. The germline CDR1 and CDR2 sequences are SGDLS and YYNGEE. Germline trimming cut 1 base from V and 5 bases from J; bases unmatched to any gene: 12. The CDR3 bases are TGTGCCAGCAGCGTATCGGGACAGGGGAATCCTGTGAACAATGAGCAGTTCTTC. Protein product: CASSVSGQGNPVNNEQFF.

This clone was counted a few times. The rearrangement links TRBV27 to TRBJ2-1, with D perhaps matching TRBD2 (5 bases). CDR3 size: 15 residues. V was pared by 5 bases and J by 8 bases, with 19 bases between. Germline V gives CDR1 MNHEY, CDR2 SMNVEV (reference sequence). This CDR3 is CASSPLLGYSYEQFF. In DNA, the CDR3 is TGTGCCAGCAGTCCCCTACTAGGATATAGCTATGAGCAGTTCTTC.

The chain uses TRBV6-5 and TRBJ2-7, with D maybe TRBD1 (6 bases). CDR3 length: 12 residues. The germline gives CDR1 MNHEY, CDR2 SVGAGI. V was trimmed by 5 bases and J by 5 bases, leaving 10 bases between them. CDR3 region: CASSPGTNEQYF. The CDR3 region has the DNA TGTGCCAGCAGTCCTGGGACAAACGAGCAGTACTTC.

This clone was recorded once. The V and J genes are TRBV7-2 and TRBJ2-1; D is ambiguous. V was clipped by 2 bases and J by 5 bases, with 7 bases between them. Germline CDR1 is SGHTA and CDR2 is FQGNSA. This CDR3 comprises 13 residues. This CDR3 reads CASSLRRNNEQFF. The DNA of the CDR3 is TGTGCCAGCAGCTTAAGGAGAAACAATGAGCAGTTCTTC. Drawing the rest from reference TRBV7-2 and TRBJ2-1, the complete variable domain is GAGVSQSPSNKVTEKGKDVELRCDPISGHTALYWYRQSLGQGLEFLIYFQGNSAPDKSGLPSDRFSAERTGGSVSTLTIQRTQQEDSAVYLCASSLRRNNEQFFGPGTRLTVL.

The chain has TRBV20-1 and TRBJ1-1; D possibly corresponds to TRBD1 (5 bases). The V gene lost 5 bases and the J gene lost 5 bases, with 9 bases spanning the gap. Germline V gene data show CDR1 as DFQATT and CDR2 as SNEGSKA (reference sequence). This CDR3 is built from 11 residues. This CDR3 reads CSAQQETEAFF. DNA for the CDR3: TGCAGTGCTCAACAGGAGACTGAAGCTTTCTTT.

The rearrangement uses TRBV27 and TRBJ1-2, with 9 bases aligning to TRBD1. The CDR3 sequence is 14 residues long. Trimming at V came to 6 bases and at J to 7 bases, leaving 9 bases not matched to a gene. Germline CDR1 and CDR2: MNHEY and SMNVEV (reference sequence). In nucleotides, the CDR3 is TGTGCCAGCAGGCCGGGACAGGGTCAAGGTGGCTACACCTTC. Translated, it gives CASRPGQGQGGYTF.

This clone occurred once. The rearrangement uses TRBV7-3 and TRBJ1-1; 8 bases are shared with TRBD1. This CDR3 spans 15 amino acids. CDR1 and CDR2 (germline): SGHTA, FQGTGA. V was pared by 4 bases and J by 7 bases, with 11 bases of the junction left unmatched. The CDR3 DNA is TGTGCCAGCAGCTCTGGACAGGGAGGATACAGTGAAGCTTTCTTT. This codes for CASSSGQGGYSEAFF.

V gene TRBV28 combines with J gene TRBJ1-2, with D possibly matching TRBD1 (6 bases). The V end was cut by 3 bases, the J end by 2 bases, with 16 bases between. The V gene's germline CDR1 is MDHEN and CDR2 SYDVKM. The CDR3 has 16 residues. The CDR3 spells CASSFGAIQGNYGYTF. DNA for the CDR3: TGTGCCAGCAGTTTCGGCGCCATACAGGGCAACTATGGCTACACCTTC.

The CDR3 is CASSQEYSTSYEQYF. DNA for the CDR3: TGTGCCAGCAGCCAAGAGTACAGTACCTCCTACGAGCAGTACTTC. V is TRBV4-2 and J is TRBJ2-7; D not certain. CDR1 is LGHNA, CDR2 YNFKEQ, per germline. The CDR3 contains 15 residues. With 0 bases removed from V and 0 bases from J, the gap between germline ends came to 9 bases.

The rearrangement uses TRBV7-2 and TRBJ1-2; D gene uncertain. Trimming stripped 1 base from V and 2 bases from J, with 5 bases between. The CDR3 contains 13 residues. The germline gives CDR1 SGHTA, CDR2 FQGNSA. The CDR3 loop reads CASSLGQNYGYTF. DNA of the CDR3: TGTGCCAGCAGCTTAGGGCAGAACTATGGCTACACCTTC.